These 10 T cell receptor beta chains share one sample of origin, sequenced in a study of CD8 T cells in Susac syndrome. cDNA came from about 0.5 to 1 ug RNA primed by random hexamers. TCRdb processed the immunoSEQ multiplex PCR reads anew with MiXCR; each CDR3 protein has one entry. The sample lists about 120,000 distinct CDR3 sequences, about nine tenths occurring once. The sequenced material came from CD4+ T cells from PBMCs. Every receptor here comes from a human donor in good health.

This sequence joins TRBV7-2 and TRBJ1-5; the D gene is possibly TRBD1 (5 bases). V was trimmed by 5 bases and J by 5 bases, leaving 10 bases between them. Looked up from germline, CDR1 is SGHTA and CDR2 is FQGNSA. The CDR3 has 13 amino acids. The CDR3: CASSILGDQPQHF. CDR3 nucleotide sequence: TGTGCCAGCAGCATATTGGGGGATCAGCCCCAGCATTTT.

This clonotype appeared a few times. In nucleotides, the CDR3 is TGTGCCAGCAGTTTAGCAGGCACAGATACGCAGTATTTT. Amino acid sequence: CASSLAGTDTQYF. The chain employs TRBV12-3 or TRBV12-4 and TRBJ2-3; D unresolved. This CDR3 is built from 13 residues. Trimming removed 0 bases at V and 1 base at J, with 2 bases between.

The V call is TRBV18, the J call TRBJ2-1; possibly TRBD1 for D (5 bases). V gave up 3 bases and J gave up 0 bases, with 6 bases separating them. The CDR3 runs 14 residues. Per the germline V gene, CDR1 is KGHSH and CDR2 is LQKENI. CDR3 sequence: CASSPTDSYNEQFF. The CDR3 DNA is TGTGCCAGCTCACCGACAGACTCCTACAATGAGCAGTTCTTC.

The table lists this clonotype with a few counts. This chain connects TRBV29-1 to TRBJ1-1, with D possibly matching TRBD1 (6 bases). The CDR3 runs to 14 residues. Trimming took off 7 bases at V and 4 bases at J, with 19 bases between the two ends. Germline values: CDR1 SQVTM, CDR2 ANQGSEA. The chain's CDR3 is CSASRDIGGTEAFF. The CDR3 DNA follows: TGCAGCGCCTCCCGGGACATCGGAGGCACTGAAGCTTTCTTT.

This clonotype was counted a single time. In DNA, the CDR3 is TGTGCCAGCAGCCAAGAACACCACAACTATGGCTACACCTTC. It translates to CASSQEHHNYGYTF. The chain is built from TRBV3-1 and TRBJ1-2; D uncertain. Germline CDR1 reads LGHDT; CDR2 reads YNNKEL (reference sequence). Trimming removed 0 bases from V and 2 bases from J, with 7 bases in between. The CDR3 length is 14 residues.

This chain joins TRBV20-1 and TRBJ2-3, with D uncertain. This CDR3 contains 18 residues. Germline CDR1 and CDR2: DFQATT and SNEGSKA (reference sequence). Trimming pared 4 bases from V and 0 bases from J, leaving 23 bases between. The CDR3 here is CSAISRLGRYSSTDTQYF. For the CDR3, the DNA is TGCAGTGCTATCTCGCGGCTTGGCAGATACTCTAGCACAGATACGCAGTATTTT.

CDR3 in amino acids: CSAKDRPLANEQFF. The DNA for the CDR3 is TGCAGTGCTAAGGACAGGCCCCTGGCCAATGAGCAGTTCTTC. The rearrangement joins TRBV20-1 to TRBJ2-1, with TRBD1 matching 7 bases. V was pared by 4 bases and J by 6 bases, with 9 bases of the junction left unmatched. The germline gives CDR1 DFQATT, CDR2 SNEGSKA (reference sequence). This CDR3 contains 14 residues.

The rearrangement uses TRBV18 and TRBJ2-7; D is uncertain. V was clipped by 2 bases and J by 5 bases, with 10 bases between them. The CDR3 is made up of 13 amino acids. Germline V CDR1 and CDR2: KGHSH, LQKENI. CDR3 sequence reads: CASSPEGFHEQYF. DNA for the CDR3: TGTGCCAGCTCACCAGAAGGGTTCCACGAGCAGTACTTC.

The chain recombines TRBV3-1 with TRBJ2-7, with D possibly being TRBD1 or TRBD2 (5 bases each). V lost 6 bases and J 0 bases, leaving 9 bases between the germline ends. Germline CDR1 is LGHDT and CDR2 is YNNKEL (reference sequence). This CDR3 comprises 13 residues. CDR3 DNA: TGTGCCAGCAGTTCAGGGAGCTCCTACGAGCAGTACTTC. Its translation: CASSSGSSYEQYF.

In nucleotides, the CDR3 is TGTGCCAGCAGTGTGGGGGGCCGGCGGGGCGAGCAGTACTTC. Its protein product is CASSVGGRRGEQYF. This chain connects TRBV25-1 to TRBJ2-7; D is perhaps TRBD1 or TRBD2 (6 bases each). The V end lost 4 bases, the J end lost 6 bases, and 16 bases lay between the germline ends. CDR1 and CDR2 (germline): MGHDK, SYGVNS. CDR3 length equals 14 residues.